The rows below give T cell receptor beta chains drawn from one sample of a study of T cell responses to AZD1222 COVID-19 vaccine. The data were produced by immunoSEQ multiplex PCR, yet TCRdb's version contains in-frame clones alone and is incomplete. The repertoire holds some 130,000 clones, with around 90% as singletons. The source was peripheral blood, collected on day 0 of AZD1222 vaccination. The receptors here all came from an adult in good health. The CDR3 runs from the conserved cysteine through the conserved F or W. Fields, in order: clone size, V gene, J gene, CDR3 length, D gene, CDR3 protein, CDR3 DNA. The D gene is left open where the match is weak. Some rows mark clone size as missing; the rest say once, few, many or name a class of expanded clone.

size: -; V: TRBV15; J: TRBJ2-1; length: 17; D: -; CDR3: CATSRPTRVGVGYEQFF; DNA: TGTGCCACCAGCAGACCCACCAGAGTTGGTGTAGGGTATGAGCAGTTCTTC
size: -; V: TRBV2; J: TRBJ2-4; length: 15; D: -; CDR3: CASSAEGAGENIQYF; DNA: TGTGCCAGCAGTGCCGAGGGAGCCGGGGAAAACATTCAGTACTTC
size: -; V: TRBV6-5; J: TRBJ1-1; length: 11; D: -; CDR3: CASSSGGLAFF; DNA: TGTGCCAGCAGTAGCGGAGGGCTAGCTTTCTTT
size: -; V: TRBV14; J: TRBJ1-5; length: 18; D: TRBD1; CDR3: CASSQENYWDSLNQPQHF; DNA: TGTGCCAGCAGCCAAGAGAATTATTGGGACAGCCTAAATCAGCCCCAGCATTTT
size: -; V: TRBV25-1; J: TRBJ1-6; length: 14; D: -; CDR3: CASSEGGGYSPLHF; DNA: TGTGCCAGCAGTGAAGGAGGGGGGTATTCACCCCTCCACTTT
size: once; V: TRBV7-6; J: TRBJ1-5; length: 15; D: -; CDR3: CASSLGVVGDQPQHF; DNA: TGTGCCAGCAGCTTAGGTGTGGTAGGGGATCAGCCCCAGCATTTT
size: -; V: TRBV19; J: TRBJ1-5; length: 15; D: -; CDR3: CASSRGAPLDQPQHF; DNA: TGTGCCAGTAGTAGGGGGGCGCCTCTCGATCAGCCCCAGCATTTT
size: -; V: TRBV30; J: TRBJ2-2; length: 13; D: -; CDR3: CAWARDTGGELFF; DNA: TGTGCCTGGGCCCGGGACACTGGCGGGGAGCTGTTTTTT
size: -; V: TRBV18; J: TRBJ1-4; length: 16; D: TRBD1; CDR3: CASSPRDRSTNEKLFF; DNA: TGTGCCAGCTCACCACGGGACAGGTCAACTAATGAAAAACTGTTTTTT
size: -; V: TRBV9; J: TRBJ1-1; length: 16; D: -; CDR3: CASSVSPKGIGFEAFF; DNA: TGTGCCAGCAGCGTCTCCCCGAAGGGGATCGGCTTTGAAGCTTTCTTT
size: -; V: TRBV15; J: TRBJ1-1; length: 13; D: TRBD1; CDR3: CATSTRDSPEAFF; DNA: TGTGCCACCAGCACTAGGGACAGCCCAGAAGCTTTCTTT
size: -; V: TRBV30; J: TRBJ2-7; length: 12; D: -; CDR3: CAWSVMGDEQYF; DNA: TGTGCCTGGAGTGTAATGGGGGACGAGCAGTACTTC
size: -; V: TRBV6-2/TRBV6-3; J: TRBJ1-6; length: 13; D: -; CDR3: CASSWANISPLHF; DNA: TGTGCCAGCAGTTGGGCAAATATTTCACCCCTCCACTTT
size: -; V: TRBV5-6; J: TRBJ1-5; length: 13; D: -; CDR3: CASSPGGGQPQHF; DNA: TGTGCCAGCAGCCCGGGAGGGGGTCAGCCCCAGCATTTT
size: -; V: TRBV7-9; J: TRBJ2-2; length: 15; D: -; CDR3: CASSPRGSGTGELFF; DNA: TGTGCCAGCAGCCCTAGGGGGAGCGGAACTGGGGAGCTGTTTTTT
size: -; V: TRBV5-4; J: TRBJ1-1; length: 15; D: -; CDR3: CASSGRTRENTEAFF; DNA: TGTGCCAGCAGCGGTCGGACGAGGGAGAACACTGAAGCTTTCTTT
size: once; V: TRBV19; J: TRBJ1-1; length: 13; D: -; CDR3: CASTPRQIAEAFF; DNA: TGTGCCAGTACCCCACGACAGATTGCTGAAGCTTTCTTT
size: once; V: TRBV5-1; J: TRBJ1-2; length: 14; D: TRBD1; CDR3: CASRPHQGADGYTF; DNA: TGCGCCAGCAGACCACACCAGGGGGCCGATGGCTACACCTTC
size: -; V: TRBV6-6; J: TRBJ1-1; length: 15; D: TRBD1; CDR3: CASSYGDRKNTEAFF; DNA: TGTGCCAGCAGTTACGGGGACAGGAAGAACACTGAAGCTTTCTTT
size: -; V: TRBV5-8; J: TRBJ2-2; length: 13; D: -; CDR3: CASSLWQAGELFF; DNA: TGTGCCAGCAGCTTGTGGCAGGCCGGGGAGCTGTTTTTT